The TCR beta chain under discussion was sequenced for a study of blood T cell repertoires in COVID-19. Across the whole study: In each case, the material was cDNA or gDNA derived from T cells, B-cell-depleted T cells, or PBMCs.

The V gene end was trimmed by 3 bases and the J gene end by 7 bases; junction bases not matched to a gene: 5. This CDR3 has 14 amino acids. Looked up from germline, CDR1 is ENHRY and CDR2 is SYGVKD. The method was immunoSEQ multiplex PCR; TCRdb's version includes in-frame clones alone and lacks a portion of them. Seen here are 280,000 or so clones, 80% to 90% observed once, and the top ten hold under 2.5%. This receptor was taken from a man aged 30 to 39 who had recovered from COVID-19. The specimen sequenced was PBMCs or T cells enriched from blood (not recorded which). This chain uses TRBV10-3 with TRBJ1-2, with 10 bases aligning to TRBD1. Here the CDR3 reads CAISDGQGGGGYTF. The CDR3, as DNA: TGTGCCATCAGTGATGGACAGGGGGGAGGTGGCTACACCTTC.